This T cell receptor beta chain was sequenced in a study of molecular identifiers for immune sequencing clone quantification. Trimming took 2 bases from V and 0 from J, leaving 9 bases between them. Germline lookup yields CDR1 MNHEY and CDR2 SVGEGT. The CDR3 is 15 residues long. As previously described, bulk TCR libraries were made using listed TCR primers. From the PCR reads, TCRdb called clonotypes with MiXCR, one entry per CDR3 protein. The table shows about 510,000 distinct CDR3 sequences, with around 21% occurring only once. This sequence was found in a human donor in good health. Some libraries in this study had Jurkat cell RNA spiked in. The gene calls are TRBV6-2 or TRBV6-3 and TRBJ2-3, with unresolved D. Source material: naive CD8+ T cells from blood, with Jurkat cell RNA spiked in. The subset: FACS-sorted CD8+CD4-CCR7+CD45RA+ naive T cells. The CDR3 sequence is CASSYEVTSTDTQYF. The CDR3 DNA sequence: TGTGCCAGCAGTTACGAGGTGACCAGCACAGATACGCAGTATTTT.